The 17 T cell receptor beta chains given below trace back to one sample, sequenced in a study of T cell responses to AZD1222 COVID-19 vaccine. TCRdb's copy holds only in-frame clones and misses some; the assay was immunoSEQ multiplex PCR. The sample carries over 100,000 clones, 75% to 90% recorded once. The source was peripheral blood, collected on day 0 of AZD1222 vaccination. The source is an adult in good health.

V usage is TRBV2 and J usage is TRBJ1-6; D possibly corresponds to TRBD1 (6 bases). Trimming left V 10 bases short and J 3 bases short, with 10 bases between. Germline assignment: CDR1 SNHLY and CDR2 FYNNEI. The CDR3 has 13 residues. The CDR3 DNA is TGTGCCACCCGGACAGACTATAATTCACCCCTCCACTTT. This translates into CATRTDYNSPLHF. The whole variable domain, remainder taken from reference TRBV2 and TRBJ1-6, is EPEVTQTPSHQVTQMGQEVILRCVPISNHLYFYWYRQILGQKVEFLVSFYNNEISEKSEIFDDQFSVERPDGSNFTLKIRSTKLEDSAMYFCATRTDYNSPLHFGNGTRLTVT.

The chain is built from TRBV7-2 and TRBJ1-2, with TRBD1 matching 9 bases. The trim removed 3 bases at V and 4 bases at J, leaving 6 bases unmatched. Germline V gene lookup returns CDR1 SGHTA and CDR2 FQGNSA. The CDR3 runs to 15 residues. Written as DNA, the CDR3 is TGTGCCAGCAGCTTTCGGACAGGGGCTGGCTATGGCTACACCTTC. Translated: CASSFRTGAGYGYTF.

V is TRBV6-6 and J is TRBJ1-6, with 7 bases aligning to TRBD1. V dropped 5 bases and J dropped 5; count of bases not matched to a gene: 12. CDR1 and CDR2 from the germline V gene are MNHNY and SVGAGI (reference sequence). CDR3 length equals 17 residues. CDR3 sequence (DNA): TGTGCCAGCAGTCCGTACCCAGGACAGGAGAATAATTCACCCCTCCACTTT. It yields the protein CASSPYPGQENNSPLHF.

The table lists this clone with a count of one. CDR3 nucleotides: TGTGCCAGCAGTGCTCCTCGCTTATGGGTAGGGACTGAAGCTTTCTTT. It codes for CASSAPRLWVGTEAFF. The V gene is TRBV6-1, the J gene TRBJ1-1; D is unresolved. The CDR3 runs to 16 residues. Germline values: CDR1 MNHNS, CDR2 SASEGT. Trimming took 4 bases from V and 5 from J, leaving 20 bases between them.

The V call is TRBV10-3, the J call TRBJ1-4; unclear D gene. The CDR3 loop spans 13 amino acids. Trimming removed 3 bases at V and 6 bases at J, with 8 bases between. Germline assignment: CDR1 ENHRY and CDR2 SYGVKD. CDR3 in amino acids: CAISEGSYEKLFF. The CDR3 DNA sequence: TGTGCCATCAGTGAAGGTTCATATGAAAAACTGTTTTTT.

This clone was counted only a few times. The chain uses TRBV19 and TRBJ2-3; 13 bases fit TRBD2. After removal of 10 bases from V and 3 bases from J, the junction contained 7 bases not matched to a gene. The CDR3 has 15 amino acids. CDR1 and CDR2 from the germline V gene are LNHDA and SQIVND (reference sequence). In DNA form, the CDR3 reads TGTGCCACCAAATGGACTAGCGGGGGAACAGATACGCAGTATTTT. Encoded protein: CATKWTSGGTDTQYF.

This chain joins TRBV25-1 and TRBJ1-2; D is unclear. The CDR3 sequence is 11 residues long. Germline CDR1 MGHDK, CDR2 SYGVNS. V was trimmed by 10 bases and J by 3 bases, leaving 9 bases between them. The CDR3 nucleotides are TGTGCCACCAAGGTCGACTATGGCTACACCTTC. It encodes CATKVDYGYTF.

J is TRBJ1-2 and V is TRBV4-3; TRBD1 aligns across 7 bases. The CDR3 spans 14 residues. The V segment lost 4 bases and the J segment 0 bases; nucleotides outside the gene matches: 2. CDR1 and CDR2 from the germline V gene are LGHNA and YSLEER. Written as DNA, the CDR3 is TGCGCCAGCAGCCTGACAGGGACTAACTATGGCTACACCTTC. Translated: CASSLTGTNYGYTF.

The chain links TRBV6-1 to TRBJ1-5; 7 bases align to TRBD1. This CDR3 is built from 16 residues. CDR1 and CDR2 from the germline V gene are MNHNS and SASEGT. V was pared by 4 bases and J by 4 bases, with 10 bases of the junction left unmatched. The CDR3 spells CASSGRPTGSNQPQHF. For the CDR3, the DNA is TGTGCCAGCAGTGGACGTCCGACAGGGTCAAATCAGCCCCAGCATTTT.

The rearrangement links TRBV10-3 to TRBJ1-1, with 9 bases matching TRBD1. CDR3 size: 13 residues. Germline lookup yields CDR1 ENHRY and CDR2 SYGVKD. V shed 11 bases and J 1 base; nucleotides not matched to a gene: 5. The CDR3 here is CASMGQGNTEAFF. CDR3 in DNA: TGTGCCTCGATGGGACAGGGGAACACTGAAGCTTTCTTT.

The chain links TRBV5-1 to TRBJ2-3; 16 positions match TRBD2. CDR3 size: 17 residues. Trimming cost V 4 bases and J 1 base; bases outside gene matches: 3. CDR1 and CDR2 (germline): SGHRS, YFSETQ. The CDR3 sequence: CASSPGTSGGGTDTQYF. CDR3 nucleotide sequence: TGCGCCAGCAGCCCCGGGACTAGCGGGGGGGGCACAGATACGCAGTATTTT.

This chain connects TRBV11-2 to TRBJ2-7; D gene unclear. Germline assignment: CDR1 SGHAT and CDR2 FQNNGV. Trimming removed 2 bases at V and 0 bases at J, with 8 bases between. CDR3 length: 14 amino acids. In DNA form, the CDR3 reads TGTGCCAGCAGCTTACTCTTCAGCTCCTACGAGCAGTACTTC. Protein product: CASSLLFSSYEQYF.

This clone was seen once. The chain employs TRBV5-1 and TRBJ1-1, with D possibly being TRBD1 (5 bases). V was clipped by 4 bases and J by 3 bases, with 13 bases between them. There are 14 residues in the CDR3. Looked up from germline, CDR1 is SGHRS and CDR2 is YFSETQ. The CDR3 region is CASSEGGVYTEAFF. The CDR3 DNA reads as TGCGCCAGCAGCGAGGGAGGGGTATACACTGAAGCTTTCTTT. The full variable domain, rest sourced from reference TRBV5-1 and TRBJ1-1, is KAGVTQTPRYLIKTRGQQVTLSCSPISGHRSVSWYQQTPGQGLQFLFEYFSETQRNKGNFPGRFSGRQFSNSRSEMNVSTLELGDSALYLCASSEGGVYTEAFFGQGTRLTVV.

The chain has TRBV27 and TRBJ1-4, with 7 bases aligning to TRBD1. CDR3 length: 14 amino acids. Germline CDR1 is MNHEY and CDR2 is SMNVEV (reference sequence). V lost 7 bases to trimming and J lost 7 bases; unmatched junction nucleotides: 9. In DNA, the CDR3 is TGTGCCAGCACTCGCCGGGACAGCCGTGAAAAACTGTTTTTT. Its translation: CASTRRDSREKLFF.

V and J are TRBV6-5 and TRBJ1-1; TRBD1 is a possible D gene (6 bases). The CDR3 covers 15 residues. V was clipped by 2 bases and J by 3 bases, with 13 bases between them. Germline V gives CDR1 MNHEY, CDR2 SVGAGI. As DNA, the CDR3 is TGTGCCAGCAGTTACACAGGACAGTGGGACACTGAAGCTTTCTTT. It specifies CASSYTGQWDTEAFF.

This chain joins TRBV10-3 and TRBJ1-2; 8 bases line up with TRBD1. CDR3 size: 15 residues. J lost 6 bases, V lost 0 bases, and 6 bases had no gene match. Germline V lookup: CDR1 ENHRY, CDR2 SYGVKD. CDR3 region: CAISESTTGVNGYTF. The CDR3 DNA follows: TGTGCCATCAGTGAGTCTACGACAGGGGTGAATGGCTACACCTTC.

The chain couples TRBV30 to TRBJ1-6; no definite D call. The V gene's germline CDR1 is GTSNPN and CDR2 SVGIG (reference sequence). V shed 4 bases and J shed 3 bases, with 10 bases lying between them. This CDR3 region has 14 residues. CDR3 nucleotide sequence: TGTGCCTGGACCGGTGGGATCTATAATTCACCCCTCCACTTT. Its translation is CAWTGGIYNSPLHF.